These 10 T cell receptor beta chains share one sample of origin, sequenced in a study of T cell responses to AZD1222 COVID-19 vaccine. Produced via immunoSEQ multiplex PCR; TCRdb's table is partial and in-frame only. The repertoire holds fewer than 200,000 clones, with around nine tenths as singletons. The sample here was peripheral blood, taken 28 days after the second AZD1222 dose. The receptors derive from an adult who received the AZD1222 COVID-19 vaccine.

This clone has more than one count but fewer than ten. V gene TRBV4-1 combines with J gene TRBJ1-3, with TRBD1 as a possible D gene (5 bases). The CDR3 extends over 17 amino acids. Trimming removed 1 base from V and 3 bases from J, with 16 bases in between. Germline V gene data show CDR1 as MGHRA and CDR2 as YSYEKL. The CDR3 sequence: CASSQVGRTPYGNTIYF. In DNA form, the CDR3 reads TGCGCCAGCAGCCAAGTTGGCAGGACACCTTATGGAAACACCATATATTTT.

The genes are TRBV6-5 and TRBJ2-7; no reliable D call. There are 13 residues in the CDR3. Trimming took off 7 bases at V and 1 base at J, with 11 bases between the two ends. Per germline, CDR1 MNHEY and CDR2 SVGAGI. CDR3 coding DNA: TGTGCCAGCATTCCTGACGGATCCTACGAGCAGTACTTC. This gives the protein CASIPDGSYEQYF.

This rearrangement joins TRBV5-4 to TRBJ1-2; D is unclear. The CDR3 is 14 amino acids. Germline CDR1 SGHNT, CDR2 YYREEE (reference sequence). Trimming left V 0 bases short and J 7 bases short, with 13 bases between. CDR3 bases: TGTGCCAGCAGCTTGGCCAAAGGTAGGGCTGGCTACACCTTC. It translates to CASSLAKGRAGYTF.

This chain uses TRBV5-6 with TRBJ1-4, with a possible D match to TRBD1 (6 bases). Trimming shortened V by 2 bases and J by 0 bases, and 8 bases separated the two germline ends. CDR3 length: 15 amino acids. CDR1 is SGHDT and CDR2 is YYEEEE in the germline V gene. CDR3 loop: CASSFRTATNEKLFF. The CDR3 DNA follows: TGTGCCAGCAGCTTCCGGACAGCAACTAATGAAAAACTGTTTTTT.

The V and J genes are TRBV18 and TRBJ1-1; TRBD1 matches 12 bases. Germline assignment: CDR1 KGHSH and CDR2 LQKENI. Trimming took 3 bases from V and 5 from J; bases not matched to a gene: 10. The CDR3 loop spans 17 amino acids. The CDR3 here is CASSPSGQGAFGTEAFF. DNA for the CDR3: TGTGCCAGCTCACCCTCGGGACAGGGGGCTTTTGGTACTGAAGCTTTCTTT.

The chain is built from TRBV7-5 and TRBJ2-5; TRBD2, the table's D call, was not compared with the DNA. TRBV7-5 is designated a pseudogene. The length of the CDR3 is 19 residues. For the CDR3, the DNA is TGTGCCAGAAGCTTAGTGAAGACTAGCGGGGGGCCTCAACAAGAGACCCAGTACTTC. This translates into CARSLVKTSGGPQQETQYF.

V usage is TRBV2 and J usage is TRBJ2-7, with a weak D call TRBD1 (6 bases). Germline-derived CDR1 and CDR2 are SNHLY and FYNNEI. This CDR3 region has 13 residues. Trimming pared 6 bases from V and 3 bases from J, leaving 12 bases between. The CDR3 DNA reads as TGTGCCAGCAGCGCTATAGGGGGCTACGAGCAGTACTTC. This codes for CASSAIGGYEQYF.

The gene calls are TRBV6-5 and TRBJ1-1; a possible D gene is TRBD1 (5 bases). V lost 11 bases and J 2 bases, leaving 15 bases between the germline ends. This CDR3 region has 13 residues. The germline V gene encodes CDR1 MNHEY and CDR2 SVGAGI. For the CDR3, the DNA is TGTGCCGCCGGGGCCCAGGTTAACACTGAAGCTTTCTTT. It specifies CAAGAQVNTEAFF.

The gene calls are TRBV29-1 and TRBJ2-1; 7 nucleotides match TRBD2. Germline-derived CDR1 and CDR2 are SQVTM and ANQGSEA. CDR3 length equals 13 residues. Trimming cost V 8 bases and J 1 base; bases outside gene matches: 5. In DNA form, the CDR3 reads TGCAGCACCCTGGGGGGGTCCTACAATGAGCAGTTCTTC. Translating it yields CSTLGGSYNEQFF.

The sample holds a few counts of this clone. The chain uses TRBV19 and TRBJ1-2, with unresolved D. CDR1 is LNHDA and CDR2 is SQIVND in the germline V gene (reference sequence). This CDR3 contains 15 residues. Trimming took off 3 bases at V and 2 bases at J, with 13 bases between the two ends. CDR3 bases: TGTGCCAGTAGTATCGTAATGGAGGGAAACTATGGCTACACCTTC. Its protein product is CASSIVMEGNYGYTF.